Shown below are 27 T cell receptor beta chains from a single sample sequenced in a study of blood T cell repertoires in COVID-19. Method: immunoSEQ multiplex PCR; TCRdb's copy keeps in-frame clones and lacks some. The sample lists more than 300,000 clones, approximately 90% occurring once. Sequenced material: PBMCs or T cells enriched from blood (not recorded which). The receptors stem from a woman aged 18-29 years who had recovered from COVID-19.

The chain combines TRBV11-1 with TRBJ2-7; 10 nucleotides match TRBD1. Trimming at V came to 5 bases and at J to 5 bases, leaving 12 bases not matched to a gene. CDR1 is SGHAT, CDR2 FQDESV, per germline (reference sequence). This CDR3 comprises 16 residues. The CDR3, as DNA: TGTGCCAGCAGCCCATCCTTGGAGGACAGGGGGAACGAGCAGTACTTC. Amino acids: CASSPSLEDRGNEQYF.

This CDR3 reads CASSEDTTGAHYGYTF. The CDR3 DNA reads TGTGCCAGCAGTGAAGACACCACAGGGGCCCACTATGGCTACACCTTC. The V gene is TRBV6-1, the J gene TRBJ1-2; 7 bases line up with TRBD1. The CDR3 is 16 amino acids. V lost 1 base to trimming and J lost 3 bases; unmatched junction nucleotides: 8. CDR1 and CDR2 from the germline V gene are MNHNS and SASEGT.

The J gene is TRBJ2-1, the V gene TRBV29-1; no reliable D call. Germline V lookup: CDR1 SQVTM, CDR2 ANQGSEA. This CDR3 comprises 16 residues. With 1 base removed from V and 6 bases from J, the gap between germline ends came to 19 bases. The DNA of the CDR3 is TGCAGCGTTGAAGGCGGTGGAGACCTTTGGTCCAATGAGCAGTTCTTC. Its translation: CSVEGGGDLWSNEQFF.

The chain recombines TRBV2 with TRBJ1-2, with 8 bases matching TRBD1. The CDR3 is 10 residues long. With 9 bases clipped from V and 7 bases from J, the junction kept 1 base outside the gene matches. In germline, CDR1 is SNHLY, CDR2 FYNNEI. CDR3 sequence (DNA): TGTGCCAGTGACAGGGGTGGCTACACCTTC. Amino acids: CASDRGGYTF.

This chain connects TRBV15 to TRBJ1-2, with D possibly TRBD1 on 5 matching bases. The CDR3 contains 15 residues. Trimming took off 3 bases at V and 6 bases at J, with 17 bases between the two ends. Per the germline V gene, CDR1 is LNHNV and CDR2 is YYDKDF (reference sequence). In nucleotides, the CDR3 is TGTGCCACCAGCAGTGGGCGGGGGAAGAAGGATGGCTACACCTTC. Translated, it gives CATSSGRGKKDGYTF.

The chain uses TRBV2 and TRBJ2-7, with D possibly matching TRBD1 (6 bases). Germline values: CDR1 SNHLY, CDR2 FYNNEI. The CDR3 is 18 amino acids. The V and J ends lost 8 bases and 0 bases respectively, with 26 bases between them. The CDR3: CASGPGAIRTFPSYEQYF. CDR3 nucleotides: TGTGCCAGCGGCCCAGGGGCAATACGCACCTTTCCCTCCTACGAGCAGTACTTC.

This clone was detected once. This chain joins TRBV12-5 and TRBJ1-1; possible D gene TRBD1, 6 bases. CDR1 LGHNT and CDR2 FRNRAP come from the germline V gene. The CDR3 length is 16 residues. V was pared by 7 bases and J by 1 base, with 19 bases between. In DNA form, the CDR3 reads TGTGCTAGTGACTCGGAAGGGGGACCTCGGAACACTGAAGCTTTCTTT. This encodes CASDSEGGPRNTEAFF.

The rearrangement joins TRBV9 to TRBJ1-4; TRBD1 is a possible D gene (6 bases). This CDR3 is 16 amino acids long. V shed 4 bases and J shed 1 base, with 14 bases lying between them. Germline V gene lookup returns CDR1 SGDLS and CDR2 YYNGEE. This CDR3 reads CASSTHTGLTNEKLFF. CDR3 coding DNA: TGTGCCAGCAGCACACACACAGGGCTAACTAATGAAAAACTGTTTTTT.

The chain combines TRBV19 with TRBJ1-5; D unclear. This CDR3 has 16 amino acids. V lost 6 bases and J 4 bases, leaving 19 bases between the germline ends. Germline V lookup: CDR1 LNHDA, CDR2 SQIVND (reference sequence). CDR3 residues: CASRQLGTGENQPQHF. The CDR3 nucleotides read TGTGCCAGTAGGCAGCTAGGTACGGGAGAAAATCAGCCCCAGCATTTT.

This chain joins TRBV3-1 (or the pseudogene TRBV3-2) and TRBJ1-6, with D possibly matching TRBD1 (5 bases). Trimming shortened V by 7 bases and J by 10 bases, and 14 bases separated the two germline ends. From germline, CDR1 is LGHDT and CDR2 YNNKEL (reference sequence). The CDR3 extends over 13 amino acids. The CDR3 DNA sequence: TGTGCCAGCACCCCTGGGGGAGGGTCACCCCTCCACTTT. Translated: CASTPGGGSPLHF.

This clone was detected only a few times. V is TRBV5-1 and J is TRBJ2-7; the match to TRBD1 covers 8 bases. Germline CDR1 is SGHRS and CDR2 is YFSETQ. Trimming at V came to 4 bases and at J to 3 bases, leaving 6 bases not matched to a gene. The CDR3 loop spans 14 amino acids. In DNA, the CDR3 is TGCGCCAGCAGCAGAGGACAGGGCCTCTACGAGCAGTACTTC. Its protein product is CASSRGQGLYEQYF. The variable domain in full, with the rest retrieved from reference TRBV5-1 and TRBJ2-7, is KAGVTQTPRYLIKTRGQQVTLSCSPISGHRSVSWYQQTPGQGLQFLFEYFSETQRNKGNFPGRFSGRQFSNSRSEMNVSTLELGDSALYLCASSRGQGLYEQYFGPGTRLTVT.

V is TRBV28 and J is TRBJ2-3, with D possibly matching TRBD1 (5 bases). CDR3 length: 15 residues. Germline assignment: CDR1 MDHEN and CDR2 SYDVKM. V was shortened by 1 base and J by 4 bases, with 12 bases between the two germline ends. The CDR3 region is CASSLSQEGADTQYF. In nucleotides, the CDR3 is TGTGCCAGCAGTTTATCACAGGAAGGGGCAGATACGCAGTATTTT.

The chain carries TRBV19 and TRBJ2-3; a possible D gene is TRBD1 (6 bases). CDR3 length: 16 residues. CDR1 and CDR2 from the germline V gene are LNHDA and SQIVND (reference sequence). V lost 4 bases and J 3 bases, leaving 17 bases between the germline ends. This chain's CDR3 is CASSTGAWVRTDTQYF. The CDR3 DNA is TGTGCCAGTAGTACAGGGGCGTGGGTACGGACAGATACGCAGTATTTT.

The V gene is TRBV5-6, the J gene TRBJ2-5, with TRBD1 matching over 10 bases. The germline gives CDR1 SGHDT, CDR2 YYEEEE. The V gene end was trimmed by 6 bases and the J gene end by 1 base; junction bases not matched to a gene: 3. This CDR3 region has 14 residues. Here the CDR3 DNA reads TGTGCCAGCACCCGGACAGGGGGCCAAGAGACCCAGTACTTC. Translated, it gives CASTRTGGQETQYF.

This sequence joins TRBV6-1 and TRBJ1-4; 7 nucleotides agree with TRBD1. The trim removed 3 bases at V and 8 bases at J, leaving 6 bases unmatched. Germline CDR1 is MNHNS and CDR2 is SASEGT. The CDR3 extends over 14 amino acids. The CDR3 region has the DNA TGTGCCAGCAGTGACAGGGGGATAAACGAAAAACTGTTTTTT. It encodes CASSDRGINEKLFF.

The V gene is TRBV19, the J gene TRBJ1-1; D not resolved. The CDR3 contains 15 residues. V was cut by 3 bases and J by 2 bases, with 13 bases left in between. Germline-derived CDR1 and CDR2 are LNHDA and SQIVND (reference sequence). CDR3 sequence: CASSIWAGRNTEAFF. CDR3 nucleotide sequence: TGTGCCAGTAGTATTTGGGCAGGCCGAAACACTGAAGCTTTCTTT. Together with reference TRBV19 and TRBJ1-1, the CDR3 gives the full variable domain: DGGITQSPKYLFRKEGQNVTLSCEQNLNHDAMYWYRQDPGQGLRLIYYSQIVNDFQKGDIAEGYSVSREKKESFPLTVTSAQKNPTAFYLCASSIWAGRNTEAFFGQGTRLTVV.

The chain recombines TRBV5-6 with TRBJ2-7; 7 bases match TRBD1. The V segment lost 3 bases and the J segment 11 bases; nucleotides outside the gene matches: 11. CDR1 is SGHDT, CDR2 YYEEEE, per germline. The CDR3 is 13 amino acids. The chain's CDR3 is CASSSVPGTEEYF. The CDR3 nucleotides read TGTGCCAGCAGCTCCGTTCCCGGGACAGAAGAGTACTTC.

CDR3 sequence reads: CASRLEGVMNTEAFF. Here the CDR3 DNA reads TGTGCCAGCAGGCTGGAGGGAGTAATGAACACTGAAGCTTTCTTT. The V gene is TRBV21-1, the J gene TRBJ1-1. TRBV21-1 is noted as a pseudogene. There are 15 residues in the CDR3.

The chain recombines TRBV16 with TRBJ2-1; D is possibly TRBD2 (5 bases). Germline V gene data show CDR1 as KGHSY and CDR2 as FQNENV. V was pared by 0 bases and J by 5 bases, with 11 bases between. This CDR3 comprises 15 residues. The DNA for the CDR3 is TGTGCCAGCAGCCAATCGAGGGCCAGTAACAATGAGCAGTTCTTC. It codes for CASSQSRASNNEQFF.

This chain links TRBV27 with TRBJ2-1, with 10 bases identical to TRBD2. The CDR3 is made up of 17 amino acids. After removal of 2 bases from V and 3 bases from J, the junction contained 7 bases not matched to a gene. Germline CDR1 reads MNHEY; CDR2 reads SMNVEV (reference sequence). Written as DNA, the CDR3 is TGTGCCAGCAGTTTAGTAGCGGGGGGCCCCGACTACAATGAGCAGTTCTTC. Translation: CASSLVAGGPDYNEQFF.

J is TRBJ2-3 and V is TRBV2, with D unresolved. Germline loops: CDR1 SNHLY, CDR2 FYNNEI. The V and J ends lost 1 base and 2 bases respectively, with 22 bases between them. CDR3 length: 19 residues. DNA for the CDR3: TGTGCCAGCAGTGAAGGGGCTGAAAGCCCAACCAGACCCACAGATACGCAGTATTTT. This encodes CASSEGAESPTRPTDTQYF.

The rearrangement links TRBV2 to TRBJ2-2, with D maybe TRBD2 (7 bases). The CDR3 spans 16 residues. Germline CDR1 and CDR2: SNHLY and FYNNEI. Trimming removed 6 bases at V and 4 bases at J, with 18 bases between. CDR3 residues: CASRSDGGRVTGELFF. The CDR3 DNA reads TGTGCCAGCAGGTCCGACGGGGGGCGGGTCACCGGGGAGCTGTTTTTT. The entire variable domain, with the rest obtained from reference TRBV2 and TRBJ2-2, is as follows: EPEVTQTPSHQVTQMGQEVILRCVPISNHLYFYWYRQILGQKVEFLVSFYNNEISEKSEIFDDQFSVERPDGSNFTLKIRSTKLEDSAMYFCASRSDGGRVTGELFFGEGSRLTVL.

The chain couples TRBV27 to TRBJ2-7, with D possibly TRBD1 on 5 matching bases. The CDR3 totals 13 residues. Trimming removed 6 bases from V and 6 bases from J, with 15 bases in between. The germline gives CDR1 MNHEY, CDR2 SMNVEV (reference sequence). Written as DNA, the CDR3 is TGTGCCAGCAGAACTCATGGACAAACCGAGCAGTACTTC. This sequence encodes CASRTHGQTEQYF.

The rearrangement links TRBV2 to TRBJ1-6, with 9 bases matching TRBD1. The length of the CDR3 is 18 residues. Looked up from germline, CDR1 is SNHLY and CDR2 is FYNNEI. The trim removed 8 bases at V and 8 bases at J, leaving 19 bases unmatched. CDR3 sequence (DNA): TGTGCCAGCCGCCTCGGGACAGGGTTTTCCGATTTCCATTCACCCCTCCACTTT. Encoded protein: CASRLGTGFSDFHSPLHF.

The rearrangement uses TRBV5-1 and TRBJ1-2; TRBD1 agrees at 9 bases. The CDR3 runs 14 residues. Germline V lookup: CDR1 SGHRS, CDR2 YFSETQ. Trimming cost V 3 bases and J 6 bases; bases outside gene matches: 6. The CDR3 reads CASSYGTGLDGYTF. The CDR3 bases are TGCGCCAGCAGCTACGGGACAGGGCTTGATGGCTACACCTTC.

The chain uses TRBV5-1 and TRBJ2-6; 9 bases agree with TRBD1. Germline V gene lookup returns CDR1 SGHRS and CDR2 YFSETQ. The length of the CDR3 is 20 residues. Trimming took 0 bases from V and 0 from J; bases not matched to a gene: 10. The CDR3 DNA sequence: TGCGCCAGCAGCTTGGTATTTGGGACAGGGAGCCTCTCTGGGGCCAACGTCCTGACTTTC. The encoded protein is CASSLVFGTGSLSGANVLTF.

This chain connects TRBV19 to TRBJ2-1; TRBD2 agrees at 10 bases. The CDR3 contains 16 residues. Germline V gene sequence: CDR1 LNHDA, CDR2 SQIVND (reference sequence). Trimming at V came to 5 bases and at J to 5 bases, leaving 9 bases not matched to a gene. CDR3 region: CASSPRSSGGHNEQFF. CDR3 sequence (DNA): TGTGCCAGTAGTCCCCGATCTAGCGGGGGCCACAATGAGCAGTTCTTC.